This paragraph reports one T cell receptor (beta chain). This sample is drawn from a study of blood T cell repertoires in COVID-19. The authors' processing: Estimates of nucleated cell counts were drawn from the amplification of reference gene primers. Sequencing used immunoSEQ multiplex PCR; TCRdb keeps in-frame clones, though not all of them. V and J calls and clone size are given by that table; D and trimming were obtained from the DNA. Found here are 80,000 to 100,000 clones, approximately 89% of them singletons; the top ten hold just under 20%. Per the germline V gene, CDR1 is SEHNR and CDR2 is FQNEAQ (reference sequence). Deletions cut 2 bases from V and 4 bases from J, with 11 bases between. The CDR3 is made up of 15 amino acids.

The sequenced sample consisted of peripheral blood. The receptor's source is a human donor in a cohort sampled during active COVID-19. The genes are TRBV7-9 and TRBJ2-2, with D possibly being TRBD1 (6 bases). CDR3 loop: CASSLFRQATGELFF. The CDR3 coding sequence is TGTGCCAGCAGCTTATTCAGACAGGCCACCGGGGAGCTGTTTTTT.